This entry lists 23 T cell receptor beta chains sequenced from one sample in a study of monozygotic twins with inflammatory bowel disease. TCRdb reprocessed the 5' RACE reads and stores each CDR3 protein as one record, lacking DNA. Here the sample table reports 420,000 or so distinct CDR3 sequences. Sequenced input: blood. The receptors here all came from a human donor with ulcerative colitis or Crohn's disease, or a healthy co-twin of an affected twin (not recorded which).

The V gene is TRBV18, the J gene TRBJ2-7. Germline V gives CDR1 KGHSH, CDR2 LQKENI. The CDR3 totals 16 residues. The CDR3 sequence is CASSPPRGGDSYEQYF.

The chain carries TRBV29-1 and TRBJ2-7; no DNA is available, so the TRBD2 call from TCRdb remains unchecked. Germline lookup yields CDR1 SQVTM and CDR2 ANQGSEA. This CDR3 is 16 amino acids long. The CDR3 sequence: CSVGLLAGRSTYEQYF.

V usage is TRBV12-3 or TRBV12-4 and J usage is TRBJ1-4; TCRdb calls TRBD1, which cannot be checked without DNA. This CDR3 has 16 amino acids. This CDR3 reads CASSLATTGGGEKLFF.

This rearrangement joins TRBV27 to TRBJ1-1; TCRdb names TRBD1, which stays unverified in the absence of DNA. The germline V gene encodes CDR1 MNHEY and CDR2 SMNVEV (reference sequence). This CDR3 spans 15 amino acids. This chain's CDR3 is CASSRNRGAYTEAFF.

The CDR3 reads CASSSRSQSEAFF. J is TRBJ1-1 and V is TRBV7-2. The CDR3 totals 13 residues. Germline values: CDR1 SGHTA, CDR2 FQGNSA.

The chain is built from TRBV2 and TRBJ2-1. Germline V gives CDR1 SNHLY, CDR2 FYNNEI. This CDR3 has 15 residues. The CDR3 is CASTLGGSTYNEQFF.

The gene calls are TRBV7-9 and TRBJ2-1; without DNA, the TCRdb call of TRBD1 cannot be checked. This CDR3 spans 15 amino acids. Germline V CDR1 and CDR2: SEHNR, FQNEAQ (reference sequence). The CDR3 loop reads CASSSYTGFANEQFF.

The chain links TRBV25-1 to TRBJ1-3; TCRdb returns TRBD1, unconfirmable since there is no DNA. The germline V gene has CDR1 MGHDK and CDR2 SYGVNS. The CDR3 sequence is 15 residues long. The CDR3 here is CTSSIQGLSGNTIYF.

The chain joins TRBV7-9 to TRBJ2-1; there is no DNA to check the TCRdb D call of TRBD1. Germline lookup yields CDR1 SEHNR and CDR2 FQNEAQ (reference sequence). This CDR3 comprises 16 residues. CDR3 loop: CASNPTSDPPYNEQFF.

The chain couples TRBV7-8 to TRBJ2-7; the TCRdb call, TRBD2, lacks DNA for checking. The CDR3 is 15 amino acids. Germline-derived CDR1 and CDR2 are SGHVS and FQNEAQ. The chain's CDR3 is CASSQGTSGGGEQYF.

The V and J genes are TRBV5-1 and TRBJ1-4. This CDR3 contains 14 residues. Germline V lookup: CDR1 SGHRS, CDR2 YFSETQ. The CDR3 is CASSSTATNEKLFF. Together with reference TRBV5-1 and TRBJ1-4, the CDR3 gives the full variable domain: KAGVTQTPRYLIKTRGQQVTLSCSPISGHRSVSWYQQTPGQGLQFLFEYFSETQRNKGNFPGRFSGRQFSNSRSEMNVSTLELGDSALYLCASSSTATNEKLFFGSGTQLSVL.

The chain recombines TRBV11-2 with TRBJ2-7; TCRdb's D call, TRBD1, is unchecked because there is no DNA. The CDR3 length is 13 residues. Looked up from germline, CDR1 is SGHAT and CDR2 is FQNNGV. The CDR3 is CASSPPRGLEQYF.

This chain connects TRBV6-2 or TRBV6-3 to TRBJ2-5; TCRdb picks TRBD2, but there is no DNA to check that call. The CDR3 is made up of 18 amino acids. Germline lookup yields CDR1 MNHEY and CDR2 SVGEGT. CDR3 protein: CASSYMASGSSMQETQYF.

The chain joins TRBV7-9 to TRBJ2-1; as DNA is missing, the TRBD1 call by TCRdb cannot be tested. CDR3 length equals 13 residues. Germline V gene sequence: CDR1 SEHNR, CDR2 FQNEAQ (reference sequence). The CDR3 protein is CASSSSGANEQFF.

The chain carries TRBV29-1 and TRBJ1-2. In germline, CDR1 is SQVTM, CDR2 ANQGSEA. The CDR3 covers 11 residues. The CDR3 reads CSSSAGYGYTF. Drawing the rest from reference TRBV29-1 and TRBJ1-2, the complete variable domain is SAVISQKPSRDICQRGTSLTIQCQVDSQVTMMFWYRQQPGQSLTLIATANQGSEATYESGFVIDKFPISRPNLTFSTLTVSNMSPEDSSIYLCSSSAGYGYTFGSGTRLTVV.

This sequence joins TRBV20-1 and TRBJ1-5. Per the germline V gene, CDR1 is DFQATT and CDR2 is SNEGSKA (reference sequence). This CDR3 contains 15 residues. CDR3 region: CSASAGGIGNQPQHF.

CDR3 protein: CAWIQGGGTDTQYF. This chain links TRBV30 with TRBJ2-3; TCRdb picks TRBD1, but there is no DNA to check that call. Germline-derived CDR1 and CDR2 are GTSNPN and SVGIG (reference sequence). The CDR3 consists of 14 residues.

The rearrangement links TRBV12-3 or TRBV12-4 to TRBJ1-1. The CDR3 totals 14 residues. The CDR3 protein is CASKVGHQNTEAFF.

The chain has TRBV7-2 and TRBJ2-7. Per germline, CDR1 SGHTA and CDR2 FQGNSA. This CDR3 has 13 amino acids. The CDR3 reads CASSLESSYEQYF.

The chain employs TRBV10-3 and TRBJ2-1; without DNA, the TCRdb call of TRBD1 cannot be checked. The CDR3 has 16 residues. Germline CDR1 reads ENHRY; CDR2 reads SYGVKD. The CDR3 loop reads CAISGGASTSYNEQFF.

J is TRBJ2-7 and V is TRBV19; no DNA is available, so the TRBD1 call from TCRdb remains unchecked. There are 15 residues in the CDR3. CDR1 LNHDA and CDR2 SQIVND come from the germline V gene (reference sequence). The CDR3 loop reads CASSTRRAGGYEQYF.

This chain connects TRBV4-1 to TRBJ2-1; there is no DNA to check the TCRdb D call of TRBD1. Per the germline V gene, CDR1 is MGHRA and CDR2 is YSYEKL. The CDR3 is made up of 16 amino acids. This CDR3 reads CASSPLSGGGLNEQFF.

The chain is built from TRBV30 and TRBJ1-4. CDR1 and CDR2 from the germline V gene are GTSNPN and SVGIG (reference sequence). The CDR3 contains 12 residues. CDR3 loop: CAWSVQGEKLFF.